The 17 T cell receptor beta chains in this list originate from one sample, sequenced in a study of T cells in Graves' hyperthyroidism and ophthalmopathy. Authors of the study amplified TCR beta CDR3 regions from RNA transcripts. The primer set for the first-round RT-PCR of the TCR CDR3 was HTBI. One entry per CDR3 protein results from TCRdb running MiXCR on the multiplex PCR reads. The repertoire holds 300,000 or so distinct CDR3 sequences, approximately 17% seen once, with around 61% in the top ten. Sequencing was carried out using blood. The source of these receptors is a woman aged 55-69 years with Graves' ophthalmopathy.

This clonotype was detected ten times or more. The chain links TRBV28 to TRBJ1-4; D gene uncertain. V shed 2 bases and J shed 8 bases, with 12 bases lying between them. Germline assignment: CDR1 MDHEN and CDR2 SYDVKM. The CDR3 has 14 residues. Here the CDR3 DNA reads TGTGCCAGCAGTTTAGCCGGCGGCGGAGAAAAACTGTTTTTT. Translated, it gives CASSLAGGGEKLFF.

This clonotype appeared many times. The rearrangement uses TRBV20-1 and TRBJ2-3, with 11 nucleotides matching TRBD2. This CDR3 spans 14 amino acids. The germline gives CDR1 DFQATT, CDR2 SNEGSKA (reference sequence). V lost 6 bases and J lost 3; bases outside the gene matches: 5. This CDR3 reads CSAVGTSGTDTQYF. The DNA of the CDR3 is TGCAGTGCGGTAGGGACTAGCGGTACAGATACGCAGTATTTT.

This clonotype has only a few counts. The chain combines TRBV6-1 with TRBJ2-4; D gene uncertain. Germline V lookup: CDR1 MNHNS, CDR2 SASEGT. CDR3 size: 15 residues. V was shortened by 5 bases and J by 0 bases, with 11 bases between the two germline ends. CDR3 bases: TGTGCCAGCAGTTCGGATCCACTAGCCAAAAACATTCAGTACTTC. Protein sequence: CASSSDPLAKNIQYF.

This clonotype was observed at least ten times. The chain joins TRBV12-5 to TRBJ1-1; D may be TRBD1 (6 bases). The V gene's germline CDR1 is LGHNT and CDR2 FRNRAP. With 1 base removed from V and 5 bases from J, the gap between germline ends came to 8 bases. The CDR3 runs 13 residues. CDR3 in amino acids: CASGLAQGTEAFF. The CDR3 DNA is TGTGCTAGTGGTTTGGCGCAGGGGACTGAAGCTTTCTTT.

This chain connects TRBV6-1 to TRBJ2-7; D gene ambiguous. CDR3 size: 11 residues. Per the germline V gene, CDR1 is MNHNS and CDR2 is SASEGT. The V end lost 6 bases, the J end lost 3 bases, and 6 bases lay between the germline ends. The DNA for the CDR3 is TGTGCCAGCAGGGGAAACTACGAGCAGTACTTC. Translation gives CASRGNYEQYF.

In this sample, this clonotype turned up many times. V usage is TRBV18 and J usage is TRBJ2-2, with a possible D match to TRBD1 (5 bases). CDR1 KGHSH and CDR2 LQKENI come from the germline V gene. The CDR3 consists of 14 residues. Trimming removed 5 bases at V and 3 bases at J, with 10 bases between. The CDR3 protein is CASSTDSYTGELFF. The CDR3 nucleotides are TGTGCCAGCTCAACAGACAGTTACACCGGGGAGCTGTTTTTT. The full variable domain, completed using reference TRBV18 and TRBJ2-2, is NAGVMQNPRHLVRRRGQEARLRCSPMKGHSHVYWYRQLPEEGLKFMVYLQKENIIDESGMPKERFSAEFPKEGPSILRIQQVVRGDSAAYFCASSTDSYTGELFFGEGSRLTVL.

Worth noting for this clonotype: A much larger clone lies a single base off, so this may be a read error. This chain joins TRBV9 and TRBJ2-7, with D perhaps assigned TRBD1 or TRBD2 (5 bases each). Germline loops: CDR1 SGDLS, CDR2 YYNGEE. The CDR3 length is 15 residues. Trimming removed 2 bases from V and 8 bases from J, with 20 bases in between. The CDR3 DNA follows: TGTGCCAGCAGCGTCTCCTCCGGGACCCAGAACAAGCAGTACTTC. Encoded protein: CASSVSSGTQNKQYF.

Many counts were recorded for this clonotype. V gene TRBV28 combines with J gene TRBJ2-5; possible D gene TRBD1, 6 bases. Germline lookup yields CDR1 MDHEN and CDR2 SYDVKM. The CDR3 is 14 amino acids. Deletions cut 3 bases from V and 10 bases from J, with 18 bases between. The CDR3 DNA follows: TGTGCCAGCAGTTTGGACAGAACCTCTGTTTACCAGTACTTC. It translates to CASSLDRTSVYQYF.

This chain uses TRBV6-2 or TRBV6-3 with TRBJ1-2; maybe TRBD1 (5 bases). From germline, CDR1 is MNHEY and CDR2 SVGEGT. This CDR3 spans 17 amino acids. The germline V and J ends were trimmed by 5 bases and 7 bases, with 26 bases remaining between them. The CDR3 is CASSPHKTFGRASGYTF. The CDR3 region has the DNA TGTGCCAGCAGTCCACATAAGACATTTGGCAGGGCGAGTGGCTACACCTTC.

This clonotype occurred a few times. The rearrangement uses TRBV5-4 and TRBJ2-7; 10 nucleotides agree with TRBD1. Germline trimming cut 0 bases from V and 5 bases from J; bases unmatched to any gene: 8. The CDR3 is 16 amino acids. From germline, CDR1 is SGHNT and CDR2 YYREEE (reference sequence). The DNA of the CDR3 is TGTGCCAGCAGCTTGGTTCACCCCGGGACAGGGGACGAGCAGTACTTC. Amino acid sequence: CASSLVHPGTGDEQYF.

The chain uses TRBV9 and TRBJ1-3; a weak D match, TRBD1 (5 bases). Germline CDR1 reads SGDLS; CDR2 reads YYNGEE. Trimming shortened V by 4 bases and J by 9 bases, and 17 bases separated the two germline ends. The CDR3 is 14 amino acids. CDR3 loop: CASSPWGEAVTIYF. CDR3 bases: TGTGCCAGCAGCCCGTGGGGCGAGGCGGTCACCATATATTTT. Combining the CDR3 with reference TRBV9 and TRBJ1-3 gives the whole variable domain DSGVTQTPKHLITATGQRVTLRCSPRSGDLSVYWYQQSLDQGLQFLIQYYNGEERAKGNILERFSAQQFPDLHSELNLSSLELGDSALYFCASSPWGEAVTIYFGEGSWLTVV.

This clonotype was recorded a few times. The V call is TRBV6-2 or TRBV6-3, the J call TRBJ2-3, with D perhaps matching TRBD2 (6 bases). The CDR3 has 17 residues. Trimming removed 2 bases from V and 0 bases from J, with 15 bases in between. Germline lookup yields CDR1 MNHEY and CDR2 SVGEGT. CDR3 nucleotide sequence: TGTGCCAGCAGTTACCCACCCTTAGCGGAGAGCACAGATACGCAGTATTTT. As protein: CASSYPPLAESTDTQYF.

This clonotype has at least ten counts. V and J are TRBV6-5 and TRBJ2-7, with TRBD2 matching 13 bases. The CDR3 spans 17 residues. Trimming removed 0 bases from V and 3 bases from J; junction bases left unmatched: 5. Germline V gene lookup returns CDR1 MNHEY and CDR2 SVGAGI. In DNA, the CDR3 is TGTGCCAGCAGTTACTCCTCTGGACTAGCGGGAGACTACGAGCAGTACTTC. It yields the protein CASSYSSGLAGDYEQYF.

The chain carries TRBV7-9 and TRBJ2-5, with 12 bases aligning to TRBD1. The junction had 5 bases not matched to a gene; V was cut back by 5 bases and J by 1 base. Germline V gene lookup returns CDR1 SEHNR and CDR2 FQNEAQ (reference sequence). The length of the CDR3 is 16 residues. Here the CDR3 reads CASSGGTGGGQETQYF. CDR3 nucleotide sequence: TGTGCCAGCAGCGGAGGGACAGGGGGCGGCCAAGAGACCCAGTACTTC.

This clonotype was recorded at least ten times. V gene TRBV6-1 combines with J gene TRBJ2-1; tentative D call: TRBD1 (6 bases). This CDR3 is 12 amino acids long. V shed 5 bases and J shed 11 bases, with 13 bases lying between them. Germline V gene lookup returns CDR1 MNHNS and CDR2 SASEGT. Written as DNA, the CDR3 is TGTGCCAGCAGTACCGGACAGTCTAAGCAGTTCTTC. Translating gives CASSTGQSKQFF.

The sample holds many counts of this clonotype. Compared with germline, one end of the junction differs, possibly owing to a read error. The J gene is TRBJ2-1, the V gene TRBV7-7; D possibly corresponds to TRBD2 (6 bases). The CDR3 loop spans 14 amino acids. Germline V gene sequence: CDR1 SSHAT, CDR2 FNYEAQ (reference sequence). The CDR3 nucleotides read TGTGCTAGCAGCTTAGAGGCAGCCAGCGGGGAGCAGTTCTTC. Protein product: CASSLEAASGEQFF.

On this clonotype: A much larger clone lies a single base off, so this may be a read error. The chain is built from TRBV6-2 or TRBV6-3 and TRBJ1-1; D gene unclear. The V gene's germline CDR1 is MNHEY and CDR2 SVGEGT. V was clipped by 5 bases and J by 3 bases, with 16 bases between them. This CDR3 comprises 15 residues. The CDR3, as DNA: TGTGCCAGCAGTCCGCCCGGAGGGATGGACACTGAAGCTTTCTTT. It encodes CASSPPGGMDTEAFF.